The clone carrying this T cell receptor (beta chain) was detected only once. The conserved closing phenylalanine or tryptophan is absent in this CDR3, likely reflecting a read error. Germline DNA was extracted alongside blood RNA, which was obtained from unsorted whole blood. Total RNA amounting to roughly 0.5 ug was the source from which TCR beta cDNA was made with a constant-region primer. Library construction for TCR beta comprised three nested multiplex PCR rounds performed with slightly modified ARM-PCR. The opening two PCR rounds, about 11 cycles each, paired TRBV1-TRBV30 forward primers with a C-beta reverse primer. TCRdb used MiXCR to reprocess the multiplex PCR reads, holding one entry per CDR3 protein. The repertoire holds 250,000 to 400,000 distinct CDR3 sequences, with approximately 60% as singletons. The CDR3 consists of 14 residues. Germline assignment: CDR1 GTSNPN and CDR2 SVGIG (reference sequence). Trimming removed 3 bases from V and 4 bases from J, with 15 bases in between.

The sample originates from a study of tumor-infiltrating lymphocytes in primary liver carcinoma. Study-wide context: About 3.5 to 7.13 million productive TCRbeta reads were obtained from the samples, with similar numbers across tissue types.

The specimen sequenced was peripheral blood. The genes are TRBV30 and TRBJ1-1; D is unclear. The TCR originated in a man aged 35 to 55 with primary liver carcinoma and hepatitis B virus infection. Written as DNA, the CDR3 is TGTGCCTGGAGACTCGGCCTAGCTTCCACTGAAGCTTTCTCT. Translated: CAWRLGLASTEAFS.